Listed here is a single TCR beta chain. The CDR3 spans 15 residues. V shed 0 bases and J shed 2 bases, with 10 bases lying between them. Germline CDR1 is SGHRS and CDR2 is YFSETQ. This record belongs to a study of blood T cell repertoires in COVID-19. Study context: Some COVID-19 samples were acute and others convalescent; all came from the United States, Italy and Spain. In each case, the material was cDNA or gDNA derived from T cells, B-cell-depleted T cells, or PBMCs.

Repertoires were generated with immunoSEQ multiplex PCR, while TCRdb's copy carries only in-frame clones and drops some. The sample yields some 360,000 clones, 88% seen once. The clonotype comes from a woman in her 30s who had been exposed to COVID-19. The sample taken for sequencing was PBMCs or T cells enriched from blood (not recorded which). This chain links TRBV5-1 with TRBJ2-3; a weak D match, TRBD2 (6 bases). The CDR3 here is CASSLGAGTTDTQYF. DNA of the CDR3: TGCGCCAGCAGCTTGGGGGCGGGGACCACAGATACGCAGTATTTT.